The following is a T cell receptor beta chain sequence with its context. Its antigen remains unidentified. The data were taken from a study of T-cell memory formation after mild COVID-19. Study conclusions and caveats: Day 15 to 85 contracting clones showed balanced CD4/CD8; later expanders leaned CD4+. Day 37-peaking second-wave clones had unconfirmed SARS-CoV-2 specificity. The appearance of some responding clones in pre-infection memory suggested that cross-reactive memory joined. Contracting CD4+ clones lay largely in CM and EM, with CD8+ ones residing in EMRA.

TCRdb re-derived calls from the 5' RACE reads in MiXCR, one entry per CDR3 protein. The sample carries fewer than 350,000 distinct CDR3 sequences, about 20% recorded once. Deletions cut 2 bases from V and 7 bases from J, with 12 bases between. This CDR3 is built from 15 residues. Germline CDR1 reads MNHEY; CDR2 reads SVGAGI. The specimen sequenced was PBMCs or a T cell subset sorted from them (not recorded which). The chain employs TRBV6-5 and TRBJ1-6, with D unresolved. The sequence came from a man aged 18 to 35 who had mild COVID-19 (a few samples of this study predate the infection). Cell type and time point are not known. Here the CDR3 DNA reads TGTGCCAGCAGTTACGTGGCAGGCGAGAATTCACCCCTCCACTTT. Encoded protein: CASSYVAGENSPLHF.